This TCR beta chain comes out of a study of cytomegalovirus exposure and HLA in healthy donors. This clone came up a few times. Donors counted as nominally healthy when sampled, yet unrecorded immune exposures were likely. The germline V and J ends were trimmed by 4 bases and 5 bases, with 17 bases remaining between them. CDR1 is MGHRA, CDR2 YSYEKL, per germline. The CDR3 has 15 amino acids. The primer mix had 60 Vbeta and 13 Jbeta primers. Only in-frame clones appear in the TCRdb table, and some are missing; sequencing was by immunoSEQ multiplex PCR. The table includes about 150,000 clones, around a tenth detected once.

This chain uses TRBV4-1 with TRBJ2-5; D possibly corresponds to TRBD2 (6 bases). The source material was PBMCs. The sequence was obtained from a male donor in good health and CMV-seronegative. The CDR3 bases are TGCGCCAGCAGCCTAATGGCGCTGGCGGGGGAGACCCAGTACTTC. It specifies CASSLMALAGETQYF.